This is a list of T cell receptor beta chains from one sample in a study of identical twins. TCRdb reanalysed the 5' RACE reads using MiXCR and keeps one entry per CDR3 protein. The table includes 640,000 or so distinct CDR3 sequences, 6% to 6.5% detected once. Input material: naive T cells sorted from blood. The receptors stem from a young man in good health. CDR3s include the opening cysteine and the closing phenylalanine or tryptophan. D genes are given only for firm matches. Size tells how often a clone was seen (once, few, many) or the class of an expanded clone, and some rows leave it out.

d_gene	abundance	j_gene	v_gene	len	CDR3nt	CDR3aa
TRBD2	many	TRBJ2-1	TRBV7-2	16	TGTGCCAGCAGCTTATGGGGCGGGGGCTCCTACAATGAGCAGTTCTTC	CASSLWGGGSYNEQFF
NA	NA	TRBJ2-7	TRBV27	13	TGTGCCAGCAGTATTACAGGGAACTACGAGCAGTACTTC	CASSITGNYEQYF
TRBD2	few	TRBJ2-7	TRBV12-3/TRBV12-4	16	TGTGCCAGCAGTACTGGGAGGGACGGAAGACACTACGAGCAGTACTTC	CASSTGRDGRHYEQYF
NA	NA	TRBJ2-1	TRBV3-1	13	TGTGCCAGCAGCCAAGATAGGGCTCACGGTGAGTCCTTC	CASSQDRAHGESF
NA	few	TRBJ1-1	TRBV5-1	16	TGCGCCAGCAGCTTGGCCTATGCAGGGTTGAACACTGAAGCTTTCTTT	CASSLAYAGLNTEAFF
TRBD1	many	TRBJ2-7	TRBV29-1	12	TGCAGCGTTGCCCGGGACAGGGGCGAGCAGTACTTC	CSVARDRGEQYF
TRBD1	NA	TRBJ1-1	TRBV11-2	15	TGTGCCAGCAGCTTAGGGGCGACAGGGGGCACTGAAGCTTTCTTT	CASSLGATGGTEAFF
NA	many	TRBJ2-7	TRBV12-3/TRBV12-4	13	TGTGCCAGCAGGAGGGGCTCCTCCTACGAGCAGTACTTC	CASRRGSSYEQYF
NA	few	TRBJ2-2	TRBV27	17	TGTGCCAGCAGTTTATCGGTGTGGACAGAGAACACCGGGGAGCTGTTTTTT	CASSLSVWTENTGELFF
NA	NA	TRBJ1-5	TRBV2	15	TGTGCCAGCCGGGACGCGAGGGCTAGCAATCAGCCCCAGCATTTT	CASRDARASNQPQHF
TRBD2	few	TRBJ2-1	TRBV18	14	TGTGCCAGCTCACAGCGGGAGGGCGTCTATGAGCAGTTCTTC	CASSQREGVYEQFF